Listed here are 13 T cell receptor beta chains from one sample, sequenced in a study of shared clonotypes between healthy human individuals (TCRdb year 2020). The library was produced with the immunoSEQ multiplex PCR assay. Entries here come from immuneACCESS through TCRdb and include only in-frame sequences with V and J called. Some clones fail to appear in such tables; in the studies checked, an unresolved V gene covers under half of the shortfall, and the cause of the remainder is unknown. This sample lists a few million clones; approximately 90% were detected once. Over 0.12% of the sample lies in the top ten. The sequencing input was naive CD4+ T cells sorted from blood. The cell subset or site label on this specimen signifies: CD45RA+ positively selected. Every receptor here comes from a man aged 18-30 years in good health.

The chain combines TRBV5-1 with TRBJ2-3; weak D call: TRBD1 (5 bases). CDR1 SGHRS and CDR2 YFSETQ come from the germline V gene. The V gene lost 5 bases and the J gene lost 5 bases, with 15 bases spanning the gap. This CDR3 is built from 14 residues. CDR3 in amino acids: CASSQKGQIDTQYF. CDR3 sequence (DNA): TGCGCCAGCAGTCAGAAGGGGCAAATAGATACGCAGTATTTT.

V gene TRBV10-3 combines with J gene TRBJ2-5, with D perhaps TRBD2 (6 bases). The germline V gene has CDR1 ENHRY and CDR2 SYGVKD. The CDR3 contains 13 residues. The ends were cut back, 5 bases at V and 4 bases at J, with 11 bases in the middle. The CDR3 spells CAISIDGGETQYF. As DNA, the CDR3 is TGTGCCATCAGTATTGACGGGGGAGAGACCCAGTACTTC.

The gene calls are TRBV6-6 and TRBJ1-5; D is ambiguous. Trimming pared 2 bases from V and 0 bases from J, leaving 11 bases between. This CDR3 is 16 amino acids long. The germline V gene has CDR1 MNHNY and CDR2 SVGAGI (reference sequence). The CDR3 protein is CASSYQELYSNQPQHF. CDR3 nucleotides: TGTGCCAGCAGTTACCAGGAGTTATATAGCAATCAGCCCCAGCATTTT.

This chain joins TRBV19 and TRBJ1-4; D is unclear. The CDR3 loop spans 13 amino acids. V gave up 3 bases and J gave up 7 bases, with 9 bases separating them. Germline-derived CDR1 and CDR2 are LNHDA and SQIVND (reference sequence). The CDR3 loop reads CASSMLGGEKLFF. DNA of the CDR3: TGTGCCAGTAGTATGTTGGGTGGTGAAAAACTGTTTTTT.

This clone appeared a single time. The chain couples TRBV27 to TRBJ2-2; 9 bases line up with TRBD1. The CDR3 loop spans 17 amino acids. The germline V gene has CDR1 MNHEY and CDR2 SMNVEV (reference sequence). Losses at the gene ends were 4 bases for V and 5 bases for J; bases not matched to a gene: 11. DNA of the CDR3: TGTGCCAGCAGTTCCACCGGGACAGGGTTACGGACCGGGGAGCTGTTTTTT. This codes for CASSSTGTGLRTGELFF.

This clone was observed a single time. The chain carries TRBV6-5 and TRBJ2-5; a possible D gene is TRBD1 (6 bases). CDR3 length equals 15 residues. V shed 5 bases and J shed 5 bases, with 18 bases lying between them. In germline, CDR1 is MNHEY, CDR2 SVGAGI. The CDR3, as DNA: TGTGCCAGCAGTAAGGGACAAAACCCTGGGGAGACCCAGTACTTC. Translation gives CASSKGQNPGETQYF.

This clone came up once. This rearrangement joins TRBV5-4 to TRBJ1-2; a weak D match, TRBD1 (6 bases). This CDR3 has 15 residues. V was shortened by 4 bases and J by 7 bases, with 20 bases between the two germline ends. CDR1 is SGHNT, CDR2 YYREEE, per germline (reference sequence). In DNA form, the CDR3 reads TGTGCCAGCAGCCCACCCAACAGGGAGGCAGCTGGCTACACCTTC. Translated: CASSPPNREAAGYTF.

This clone was counted a single time. An end of the junction differs from the germline gene, which may be a read error. The chain's CDR3 is CASSLDWGIGNTIYF. Here the CDR3 DNA reads TGTGCTAGCAGCTTAGATTGGGGAATTGGAAACACCATATATTTT. The chain has TRBV7-7 and TRBJ1-3; D is unclear. The CDR3 has 15 residues. Germline values: CDR1 SSHAT, CDR2 FNYEAQ (reference sequence).

The rearrangement joins TRBV7-2 to TRBJ2-6, with unresolved D. Germline V gene data show CDR1 as SGHTA and CDR2 as FQGNSA. The ends were cut back, 3 bases at V and 3 bases at J, with 9 bases in the middle. This CDR3 has 15 residues. CDR3 residues: CASSFSGYGANVLTF. CDR3 sequence (DNA): TGTGCCAGCAGCTTCTCAGGTTATGGGGCCAACGTCCTGACTTTC.

The V gene is TRBV9, the J gene TRBJ1-2; 12 bases match TRBD1. The CDR3 loop spans 16 amino acids. The trim removed 3 bases at V and 4 bases at J, leaving 7 bases unmatched. The germline CDR1 and CDR2 sequences are SGDLS and YYNGEE. DNA for the CDR3: TGTGCCAGCAGCGGCGGGACAGGGGGCGACCGCTATGGCTACACCTTC. This codes for CASSGGTGGDRYGYTF.

This clone was detected a few times. Other DNA sequences from this sample encode an identical CDR3 as well. J is TRBJ2-7 and V is TRBV28; the match to TRBD1 covers 7 bases. CDR1 is MDHEN, CDR2 SYDVKM, per germline. This CDR3 is 13 amino acids long. V was clipped by 5 bases and J by 2 bases; unmatched bases: 3. CDR3 DNA: TGTGCCAGCAGTCCAGGGGGTACCTACGAGCAGTACTTC. Protein sequence: CASSPGGTYEQYF.

The chain recombines TRBV5-4 with TRBJ2-2, with TRBD1 as a possible D gene (6 bases). This CDR3 spans 17 amino acids. CDR1 and CDR2 (germline): SGHNT, YYREEE (reference sequence). Trimming removed 5 bases at V and 0 bases at J, with 17 bases between. The CDR3 loop reads CASRVGGGHPNTGELFF. The CDR3 bases are TGTGCCAGCAGAGTTGGTGGGGGCCACCCGAACACCGGGGAGCTGTTTTTT.

The J gene is TRBJ2-2, the V gene TRBV5-4; 8 bases match TRBD2. The CDR3 runs to 16 residues. The trim removed 0 bases at V and 6 bases at J, leaving 7 bases unmatched. Germline V lookup: CDR1 SGHNT, CDR2 YYREEE (reference sequence). The CDR3 sequence: CASSLASGGLPGELFF. In DNA form, the CDR3 reads TGTGCCAGCAGCTTGGCCAGCGGGGGCCTGCCCGGGGAGCTGTTTTTT.